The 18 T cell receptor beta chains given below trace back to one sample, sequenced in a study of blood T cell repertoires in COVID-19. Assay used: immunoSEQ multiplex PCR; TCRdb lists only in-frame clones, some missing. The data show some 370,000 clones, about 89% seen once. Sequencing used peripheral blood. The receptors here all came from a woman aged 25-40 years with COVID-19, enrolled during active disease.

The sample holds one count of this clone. The CDR3 coding sequence is TGTGCCAGCAGCTTACAAGCGGGAGGATACGAGCAGTACTTC. Its translation is CASSLQAGGYEQYF. The chain combines TRBV7-2 with TRBJ2-7; TRBD2 matches 9 bases. Germline values: CDR1 SGHTA, CDR2 FQGNSA. The CDR3 consists of 14 residues. V lost 2 bases to trimming and J lost 4 bases; unmatched junction nucleotides: 3.

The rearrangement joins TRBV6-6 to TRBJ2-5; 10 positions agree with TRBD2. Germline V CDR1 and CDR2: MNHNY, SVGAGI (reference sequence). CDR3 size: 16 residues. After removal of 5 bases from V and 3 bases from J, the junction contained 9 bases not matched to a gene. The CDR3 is CASSTTQGLAEETQYF. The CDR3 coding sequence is TGTGCCAGCAGTACGACCCAAGGACTAGCGGAAGAGACCCAGTACTTC.

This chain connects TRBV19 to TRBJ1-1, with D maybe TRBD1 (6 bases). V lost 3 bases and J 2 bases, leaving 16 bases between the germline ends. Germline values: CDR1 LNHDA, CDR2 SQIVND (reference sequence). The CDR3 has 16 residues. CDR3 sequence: CASSMAVQGFNTEAFF. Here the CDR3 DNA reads TGTGCCAGTAGTATGGCAGTTCAGGGGTTCAACACTGAAGCTTTCTTT.

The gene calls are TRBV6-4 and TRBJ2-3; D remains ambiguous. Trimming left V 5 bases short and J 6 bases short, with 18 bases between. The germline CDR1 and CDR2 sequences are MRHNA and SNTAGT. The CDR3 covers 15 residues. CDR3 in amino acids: CASSFDGTAGDTQYF. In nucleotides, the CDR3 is TGTGCCAGCAGTTTCGATGGAACTGCCGGGGATACGCAGTATTTT.

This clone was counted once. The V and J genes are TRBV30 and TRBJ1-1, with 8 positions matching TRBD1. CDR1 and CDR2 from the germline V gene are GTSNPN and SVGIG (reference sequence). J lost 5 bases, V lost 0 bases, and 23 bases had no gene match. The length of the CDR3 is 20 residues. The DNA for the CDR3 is TGTGCCTGGAGTGTCAAAGAAGGACAGGGTCGGCGGGGTGAGGGGACTGAAGCTTTCTTT. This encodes CAWSVKEGQGRRGEGTEAFF. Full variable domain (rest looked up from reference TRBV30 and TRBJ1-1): SQTIHQWPATLVQPVGSPLSLECTVEGTSNPNLYWYRQAAGRGLQLLFYSVGIGQISSEVPQNLSASRPQDRQFILSSKKLLLSDSGFYLCAWSVKEGQGRRGEGTEAFFGQGTRLTVV.

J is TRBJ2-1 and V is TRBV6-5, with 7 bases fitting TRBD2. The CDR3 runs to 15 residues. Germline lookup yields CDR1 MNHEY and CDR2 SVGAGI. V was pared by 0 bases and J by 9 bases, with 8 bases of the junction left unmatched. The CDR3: CASSYSPSGYLEQFF. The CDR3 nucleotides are TGTGCCAGCAGTTACTCCCCTAGCGGTTACCTTGAGCAGTTCTTC.

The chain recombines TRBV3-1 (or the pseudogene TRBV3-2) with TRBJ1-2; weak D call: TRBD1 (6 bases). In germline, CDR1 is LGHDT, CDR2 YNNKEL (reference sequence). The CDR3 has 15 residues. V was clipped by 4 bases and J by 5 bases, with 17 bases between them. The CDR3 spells CASSLQQGGEYGYTF. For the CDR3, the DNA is TGTGCCAGCAGCCTCCAACAGGGAGGGGAGTATGGCTACACCTTC.

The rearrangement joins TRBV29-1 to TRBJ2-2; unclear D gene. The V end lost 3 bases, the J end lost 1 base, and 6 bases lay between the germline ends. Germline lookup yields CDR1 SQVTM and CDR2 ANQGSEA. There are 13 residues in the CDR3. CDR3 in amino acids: CSVDQKNTGELFF. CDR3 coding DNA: TGCAGCGTTGATCAGAAGAACACCGGGGAGCTGTTTTTT.

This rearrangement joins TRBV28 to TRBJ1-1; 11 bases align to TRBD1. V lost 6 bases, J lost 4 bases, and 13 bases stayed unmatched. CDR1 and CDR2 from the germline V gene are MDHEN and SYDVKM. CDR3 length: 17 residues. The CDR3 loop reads CASRVYAVGQGGTEAFF. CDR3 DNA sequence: TGTGCCAGCAGAGTTTATGCTGTGGGACAGGGGGGCACTGAAGCTTTCTTT.

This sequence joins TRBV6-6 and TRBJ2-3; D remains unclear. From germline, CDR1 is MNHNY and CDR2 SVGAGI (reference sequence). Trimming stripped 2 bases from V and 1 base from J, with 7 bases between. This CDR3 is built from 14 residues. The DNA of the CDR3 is TGTGCCAGCAGTTACAGAAGCCGCACAGATACGCAGTATTTT. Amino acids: CASSYRSRTDTQYF.

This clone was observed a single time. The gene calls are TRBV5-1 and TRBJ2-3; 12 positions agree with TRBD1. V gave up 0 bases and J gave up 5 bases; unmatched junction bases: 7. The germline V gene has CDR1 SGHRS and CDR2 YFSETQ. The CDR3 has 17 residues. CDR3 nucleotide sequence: TGCGCCAGCAGCTTGGCCCCAGGGACAGGGGGCTTAGATACGCAGTATTTT. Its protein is CASSLAPGTGGLDTQYF.

The CDR3 sequence: CASSLDLPPALNYGYTF. The CDR3 bases are TGTGCCAGCAGCTTGGACCTACCACCCGCTCTAAACTATGGCTACACCTTC. V is TRBV5-5 and J is TRBJ1-2; D unresolved. The CDR3 contains 17 residues. V was cut by 0 bases and J by 2 bases, with 17 bases left in between. CDR1 and CDR2 (germline): SGHKS, YYEKEE (reference sequence).

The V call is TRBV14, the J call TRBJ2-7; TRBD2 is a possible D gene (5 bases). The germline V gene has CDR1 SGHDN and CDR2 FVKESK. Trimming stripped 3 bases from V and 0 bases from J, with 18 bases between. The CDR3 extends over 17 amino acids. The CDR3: CASSHPSGGHSSYEQYF. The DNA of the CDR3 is TGTGCCAGCAGCCATCCGTCGGGCGGGCACAGCTCCTACGAGCAGTACTTC.

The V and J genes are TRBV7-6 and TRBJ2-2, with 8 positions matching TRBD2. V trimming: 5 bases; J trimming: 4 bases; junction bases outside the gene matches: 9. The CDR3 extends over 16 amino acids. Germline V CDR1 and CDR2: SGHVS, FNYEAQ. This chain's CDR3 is CASSGIGLAGTGELFF. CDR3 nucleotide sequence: TGTGCCAGCAGCGGCATTGGGCTAGCGGGCACCGGGGAGCTGTTTTTT.

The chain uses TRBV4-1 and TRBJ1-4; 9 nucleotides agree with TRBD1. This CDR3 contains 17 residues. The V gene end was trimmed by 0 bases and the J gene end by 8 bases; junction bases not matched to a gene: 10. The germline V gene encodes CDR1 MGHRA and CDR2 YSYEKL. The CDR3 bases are TGCGCCAGCAGCCAAGATTCCGGGACAGGGTTACTGGAAAAACTGTTTTTT. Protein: CASSQDSGTGLLEKLFF.

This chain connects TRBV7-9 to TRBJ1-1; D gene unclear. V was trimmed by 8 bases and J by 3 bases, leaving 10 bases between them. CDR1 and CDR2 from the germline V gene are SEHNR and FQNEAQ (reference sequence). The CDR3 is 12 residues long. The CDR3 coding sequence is TGTGCCAGCGGGAGTCATGACACTGAAGCTTTCTTT. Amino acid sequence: CASGSHDTEAFF.

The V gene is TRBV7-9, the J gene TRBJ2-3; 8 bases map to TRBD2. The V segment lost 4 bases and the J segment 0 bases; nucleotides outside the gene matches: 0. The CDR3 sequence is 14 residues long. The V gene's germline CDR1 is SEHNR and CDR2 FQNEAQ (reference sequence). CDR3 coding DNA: TGTGCCAGCAGCTCTAGCGGGAGCACAGATACGCAGTATTTT. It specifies CASSSSGSTDTQYF.

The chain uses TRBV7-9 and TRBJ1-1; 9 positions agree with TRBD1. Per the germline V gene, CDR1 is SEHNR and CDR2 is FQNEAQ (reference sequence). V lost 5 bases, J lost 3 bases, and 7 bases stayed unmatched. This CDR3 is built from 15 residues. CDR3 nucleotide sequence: TGTGCCAGCAGCATTCGACAGGGGGAAGACACTGAAGCTTTCTTT. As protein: CASSIRQGEDTEAFF.